This TCR beta chain was recovered during a study of identical twins. This clonotype was seen repeatedly, ten times or more. Template switching added a universal primer binding site, and final cDNA carried unique molecular identifiers. TCRdb fed the 5' RACE reads into MiXCR, producing one record per CDR3 protein. The sample records 450,000 to 650,000 distinct CDR3 sequences, 9.6% being singletons. Every one of the donors was a healthy Caucasian. The germline V gene has CDR1 MDHEN and CDR2 SYDVKM. The CDR3 covers 17 residues. V gave up 5 bases and J gave up 3 bases, with 21 bases separating them. These data were also reused for a study on yellow fever vaccine responses in identical twins.

The source is a woman younger than 30 in good health. Sequencing used PBMCs. The rearrangement uses TRBV28 and TRBJ2-3, with D possibly called TRBD1 or TRBD2 (6 bases each). For the CDR3, the DNA is TGTGCCAGCAGTACGCCTGCTGGGGGGCGTGATACAGATACGCAGTATTTT. Its protein product is CASSTPAGGRDTDTQYF.